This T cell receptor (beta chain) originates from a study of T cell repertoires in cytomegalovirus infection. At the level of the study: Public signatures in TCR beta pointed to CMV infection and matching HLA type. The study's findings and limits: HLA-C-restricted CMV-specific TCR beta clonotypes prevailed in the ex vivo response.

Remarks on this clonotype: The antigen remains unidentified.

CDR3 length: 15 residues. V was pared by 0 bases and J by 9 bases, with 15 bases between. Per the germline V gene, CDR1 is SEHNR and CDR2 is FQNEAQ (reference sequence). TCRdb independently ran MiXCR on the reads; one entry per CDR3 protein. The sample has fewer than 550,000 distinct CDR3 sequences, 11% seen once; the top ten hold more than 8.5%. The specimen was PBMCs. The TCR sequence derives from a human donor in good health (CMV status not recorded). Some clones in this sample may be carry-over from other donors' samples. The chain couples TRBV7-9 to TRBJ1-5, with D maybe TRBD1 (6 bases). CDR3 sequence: CASSLASGDGWPQHF. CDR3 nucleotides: TGTGCCAGCAGCTTAGCCTCAGGGGATGGTTGGCCCCAGCATTTT. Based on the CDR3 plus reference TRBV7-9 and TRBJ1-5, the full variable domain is DTGVSQNPRHKITKRGQNVTFRCDPISEHNRLYWYRQTLGQGPEFLTYFQNEAQLEKSRLLSDRFSAERPKGSFSTLEIQRTEQGDSAMYLCASSLASGDGWPQHFGDGTRLSIL.